The clone carrying this T cell receptor beta chain has only one observation. Its antigen remains unknown. It was with a sample-barcoded 5' primer and a J-beta primer mix that a second PCR of roughly 7 to 12 cycles was run. Each CDR3 protein gets one entry after TCRdb re-called the 5' RACE reads with MiXCR. The repertoire holds approximately 810,000 distinct CDR3 sequences, with around 34% as singletons. This sample is drawn from a study of blood T cells in healthy people across ages. Findings of the study overall: Strong correlation was found linking TCR beta diversity to naive T cell percentage. Diversity of TCR beta per million T cells declined in a roughly linear way with age. Naive and antigen-experienced cells were not separated, limiting conclusive comparison.

CDR3 length: 13 amino acids. Germline V lookup: CDR1 DFQATT, CDR2 SNEGSKA (reference sequence). V was cut by 1 base and J by 4 bases, with 8 bases left in between. Sequenced input: blood. This sequence originates from a man between 18 and 29 years old in good health. The chain has TRBV20-1 and TRBJ1-3; D gene ambiguous. CDR3 region: CSARGPIGNTIYF. In DNA form, the CDR3 reads TGCAGTGCTAGAGGTCCGATCGGAAACACCATATATTTT.